This T cell receptor beta chain derives from a study of OX40 agonist ivuxolimab in advanced cancers. About the study: Earlier treatment with anti-PD-1, anti-PD-L1 or anti-CTLA-4 was permitted, and roughly 40% had received some. Study results and caveats: By week 6 at 0.1 to 3.0 mg/kg, blood CD4+ and CD8+ T cells had expanded clonally. CD8+ T cells showed, on average, more clonal expansion than CD4+ cells.

As to this clone: Its cognate antigen is unknown.

TCRdb keeps only in-frame clones here, not all; method: immunoSEQ multiplex PCR. Of around 81,000 clones in the sample, about 86% were seen once. On cycle 4 day 1 and cycle 7 day 1, as well as at baseline, blood was sampled. The material sequenced was CD4+ or CD8+ T cells sorted from blood, taken in a trial of the OX40 agonist ivuxolimab. The clonotype comes from an adult with an advanced solid tumor such as melanoma, head and neck, liver or kidney cancer.

CDR3 sequence reads: CASSQTGLAGTLRETQYF. The CDR3 DNA follows: TGTGCCAGCAGCCAAACGGGACTAGCGGGGACATTGAGGGAGACCCAGTACTTC. The chain couples TRBV14 to TRBJ2-5, with TRBD2 identical over 13 bases. The CDR3 loop spans 18 amino acids. The V segment lost 2 bases and the J segment 5 bases; nucleotides outside the gene matches: 11. The germline V gene has CDR1 SGHDN and CDR2 FVKESK.